These 28 T cell receptor beta chains were all obtained from the same sample, sequenced in a study of OX40 agonist ivuxolimab in advanced cancers. Sequenced by immunoSEQ multiplex PCR; TCRdb stores in-frame clones only, minus some. The table records approximately 99,000 clones, about 86% of them present only once. The starting material was CD4+ or CD8+ T cells sorted from blood, obtained in a trial of the OX40 agonist ivuxolimab. The source is an adult with an advanced solid tumor such as melanoma, head and neck, liver or kidney cancer.

This clone was seen a few times. The chain employs TRBV11-2 and TRBJ2-2; perhaps TRBD2 as D (5 bases). The CDR3 is made up of 14 amino acids. Germline V gives CDR1 SGHAT, CDR2 FQNNGV. V dropped 5 bases and J dropped 8 bases, with 15 bases sitting between them. This CDR3 is CASSPGGSRGELFF. For the CDR3, the DNA is TGTGCCAGCAGCCCCGGCGGGTCCCGTGGGGAGCTGTTTTTT.

V is TRBV6-1 and J is TRBJ1-3; D might be TRBD1 (5 bases). From germline, CDR1 is MNHNS and CDR2 SASEGT. The ends were cut back, 3 bases at V and 4 bases at J, with 7 bases in the middle. This CDR3 region has 13 residues. In DNA, the CDR3 is TGTGCCAGCAGTGACAGGGCGGGAAACACCATATATTTT. It yields the protein CASSDRAGNTIYF.

The chain couples TRBV21-1 to TRBJ1-4; the table's D gene call, TRBD1, was not cross checked with the DNA. TRBV21-1 is marked as a pseudogene. CDR3 length: 14 residues. The CDR3 DNA is TGTGCCAGCAGGACAGGGGGCTCTAATGAAAAACTGTTTTTT. Amino acid sequence: CASRTGGSNEKLFF.

The chain joins TRBV27 to TRBJ2-1; 11 bases match TRBD2. This CDR3 is built from 16 residues. With 3 bases clipped from V and 2 bases from J, the junction kept 3 bases outside the gene matches. CDR1 and CDR2 (germline): MNHEY, SMNVEV (reference sequence). This chain's CDR3 is CASSFIAGGPYNEQFF. The CDR3 bases are TGTGCCAGCAGTTTCATAGCGGGAGGGCCCTACAATGAGCAGTTCTTC.

The V and J genes are TRBV27 and TRBJ2-3; D call uncertain. V lost 5 bases, J lost 2 bases, and 20 bases lay in between. The germline gives CDR1 MNHEY, CDR2 SMNVEV (reference sequence). There are 17 residues in the CDR3. The CDR3 region has the DNA TGTGCCAGCAGTCGTATCTTGGGCCCCGGAGTCACAGATACGCAGTATTTT. Translated, it gives CASSRILGPGVTDTQYF.

The rearrangement links TRBV7-3 to TRBJ1-1, with D hard to call. The length of the CDR3 is 13 residues. Germline loops: CDR1 SGHTA, CDR2 FQGTGA. Trimming removed 3 bases at V and 4 bases at J, with 9 bases between. CDR3 nucleotide sequence: TGTGCCAGCAGCTTCGGCCAGACCACTGAAGCTTTCTTT. Its translation is CASSFGQTTEAFF.

The V and J genes are TRBV7-8 and TRBJ2-1; TRBD2 agrees at 7 bases. The germline CDR1 and CDR2 sequences are SGHVS and FQNEAQ. The CDR3 is 15 residues long. Losses at the gene ends were 1 base for V and 4 bases for J; bases not matched to a gene: 4. The CDR3: CASSLGGRAYNEQFF. As DNA, the CDR3 is TGTGCCAGCAGCTTAGGCGGGAGAGCTTACAATGAGCAGTTCTTC.

The chain uses TRBV4-2 and TRBJ1-2, with D possibly being TRBD1 (6 bases). V was clipped by 1 base and J by 6 bases, with 18 bases between them. Germline V gives CDR1 LGHNA, CDR2 YNFKEQ. The length of the CDR3 is 16 residues. The CDR3 bases are TGTGCCAGCAGCCAAGTAGGGGGGAGGGCAGGGCATGGCTACACCTTC. Protein product: CASSQVGGRAGHGYTF.

The chain has TRBV27 and TRBJ2-4; 8 bases fit TRBD1. The CDR3 covers 14 residues. V was pared by 8 bases and J by 7 bases, with 10 bases of the junction left unmatched. In germline, CDR1 is MNHEY, CDR2 SMNVEV (reference sequence). The DNA of the CDR3 is TGTGCCAGCCGTGGGACAGGTAGAGGGAACATTCAGTACTTC. Amino acid sequence: CASRGTGRGNIQYF.

The genes are TRBV10-1 and TRBJ1-1, with D possibly being TRBD1 (5 bases). The CDR3 is made up of 14 amino acids. V was shortened by 0 bases and J by 5 bases, with 10 bases between the two germline ends. Germline lookup yields CDR1 WNHNN and CDR2 SYGVQD (reference sequence). The CDR3 DNA reads TGCGCCAGCAGTGAGTCAGGCGGGGGGACTGAAGCTTTCTTT. Translated: CASSESGGGTEAFF.

The J gene is TRBJ2-3, the V gene TRBV20-1; the D is unclear. Trimming stripped 3 bases from V and 4 bases from J, with 5 bases between. Germline loops: CDR1 DFQATT, CDR2 SNEGSKA (reference sequence). The CDR3 spans 11 residues. Here the CDR3 DNA reads TGCAGTGCTAGGATTGCAGATACGCAGTATTTT. It translates to CSARIADTQYF.

This clone appeared a single time. V is TRBV18 and J is TRBJ2-7; D not resolved. The CDR3 consists of 13 residues. Between the trimmed V and J ends, which lost 1 base and 2 bases, there was a span of 6 bases. Germline assignment: CDR1 KGHSH and CDR2 LQKENI. The CDR3 nucleotides are TGTGCCAGCTCACCACTTCCAGCCTACGAGCAGTACTTC. Translating gives CASSPLPAYEQYF.

The CDR3 nucleotides are TGTGCCAGCGCACCCGCGCAGGGCGGGGGTACCCAGTACTTC. Protein: CASAPAQGGGTQYF. The chain combines TRBV6-5 with TRBJ2-5, with 7 bases aligning to TRBD2. The CDR3 sequence is 14 residues long. Germline values: CDR1 MNHEY, CDR2 SVGAGI. After removal of 8 bases from V and 8 bases from J, the junction contained 14 bases not matched to a gene.

This sequence joins TRBV6-5 and TRBJ2-1, with 7 bases that match TRBD1. Germline-derived CDR1 and CDR2 are MNHEY and SVGAGI. Trimming cost V 6 bases and J 5 bases; bases outside gene matches: 10. This CDR3 region has 15 residues. The CDR3 spells CASSRTGVLHNEQFF. The CDR3 nucleotides read TGTGCCAGCAGCCGAACAGGGGTACTACACAATGAGCAGTTCTTC.

The chain combines TRBV6-1 with TRBJ2-7; D gene unclear. The germline gives CDR1 MNHNS, CDR2 SASEGT. Trimming left V 6 bases short and J 4 bases short, with 16 bases between. The CDR3 totals 14 residues. For the CDR3, the DNA is TGTGCCAGCAGGACGACCGTGCTGTATTACGAGCAGTACTTC. This codes for CASRTTVLYYEQYF.

The V call is TRBV7-9, the J call TRBJ2-2; no firm D call. V lost 3 bases to trimming and J lost 5 bases, with 10 bases between them. Germline-derived CDR1 and CDR2 are SEHNR and FQNEAQ (reference sequence). This CDR3 has 14 residues. The CDR3 sequence is CASSFPSTTGELFF. For the CDR3, the DNA is TGTGCCAGCAGCTTTCCTAGTACAACCGGGGAGCTGTTTTTT.

The chain recombines TRBV29-1 with TRBJ2-3; TRBD2 matches at 8 bases. There are 14 residues in the CDR3. The junction had 10 bases not matched to a gene; V was cut back by 8 bases and J by 3 bases. Germline CDR1 SQVTM, CDR2 ANQGSEA. Here the CDR3 DNA reads TGCAGCATAAATGCGGGAGGAGCTACAGATACGCAGTATTTT. Translated, it gives CSINAGGATDTQYF.

V gene TRBV19 combines with J gene TRBJ2-3; a possible D gene is TRBD1 (7 bases). V shed 3 bases and J shed 4 bases, with 14 bases lying between them. This CDR3 has 15 residues. Germline values: CDR1 LNHDA, CDR2 SQIVND (reference sequence). In nucleotides, the CDR3 is TGTGCCAGTAGTATCGGAGGGGGCATCTCAGATACGCAGTATTTT. It is translated as CASSIGGGISDTQYF.

The chain carries TRBV10-2 and TRBJ1-3; D is undetermined. V was pared by 5 bases and J by 0 bases, with 11 bases between. The CDR3 runs to 15 residues. Germline V lookup: CDR1 WSHSY, CDR2 SAAADI. Here the CDR3 reads CASSPQLNSGNTIYF. DNA for the CDR3: TGCGCCAGCAGTCCACAGTTAAACTCTGGAAACACCATATATTTT.

This chain joins TRBV6-6 and TRBJ2-3; the D gene could be TRBD1 or TRBD2 (5 bases each). CDR1 is MNHNY and CDR2 is SVGAGI in the germline V gene (reference sequence). Trimming pared 1 base from V and 1 base from J, leaving 12 bases between. The CDR3 length is 16 residues. The CDR3, as DNA: TGTGCCAGCAGTTACTGGCGTCGAGGGGGCACAGATACGCAGTATTTT. Its translation is CASSYWRRGGTDTQYF.

The chain joins TRBV18 to TRBJ2-1, with 9 positions matching TRBD2. Germline V lookup: CDR1 KGHSH, CDR2 LQKENI. This CDR3 spans 14 amino acids. With 3 bases clipped from V and 5 bases from J, the junction kept 2 bases outside the gene matches. The CDR3 protein is CASSPRLADNEQFF. The CDR3 DNA sequence: TGTGCCAGCTCACCTAGACTAGCGGACAATGAGCAGTTCTTC.

The chain links TRBV4-1 to TRBJ1-5, with D possibly matching TRBD1 (6 bases). Germline V gives CDR1 MGHRA, CDR2 YSYEKL. V was trimmed by 1 base and J by 0 bases, leaving 13 bases between them. This CDR3 is 17 amino acids long. The CDR3 here is CASSQGSQGPSNQPQHF. Here the CDR3 DNA reads TGCGCCAGCAGCCAAGGCTCACAGGGTCCTAGCAATCAGCCCCAGCATTTT.

This clone was counted a single time. The chain employs TRBV6-5 and TRBJ2-1, with TRBD2 identical over 7 bases. V lost 2 bases, J lost 0 bases, and 1 base stayed unmatched. Germline lookup yields CDR1 MNHEY and CDR2 SVGAGI. The CDR3 extends over 15 amino acids. The CDR3 protein is CASSYRTSSYNEQFF. As DNA, the CDR3 is TGTGCCAGCAGTTACCGGACTAGCTCCTACAATGAGCAGTTCTTC.

The chain links TRBV5-6 to TRBJ2-7; weak D call: TRBD2 (6 bases). From germline, CDR1 is SGHDT and CDR2 YYEEEE. CDR3 length: 16 amino acids. The germline V and J ends were trimmed by 2 bases and 4 bases, with 19 bases remaining between them. For the CDR3, the DNA is TGTGCCAGCAGCTTTTCGAGGCCAGGGAGGAGGTACGAGCAGTACTTC. Residues: CASSFSRPGRRYEQYF.

This chain connects TRBV7-3 to TRBJ2-3; possible D gene TRBD1, 5 bases. In germline, CDR1 is SGHTA, CDR2 FQGTGA. The germline V and J ends were trimmed by 2 bases and 2 bases, with 8 bases remaining between them. This CDR3 has 14 residues. The CDR3 DNA is TGTGCCAGCAGCTTATCAGGGCCCACAGATACGCAGTATTTT. It translates to CASSLSGPTDTQYF.

This chain uses TRBV5-5 with TRBJ1-1, with unresolved D. The CDR3 runs to 13 residues. V lost 0 bases to trimming and J lost 1 base, with 4 bases between them. Per the germline V gene, CDR1 is SGHKS and CDR2 is YYEKEE (reference sequence). The CDR3 loop is CASSLGTNTEAFF. The CDR3 region has the DNA TGTGCCAGCAGCTTGGGAACGAACACTGAAGCTTTCTTT.

This rearrangement joins TRBV19 to TRBJ2-5; TRBD2 aligns across 11 bases. The V gene end was trimmed by 6 bases and the J gene end by 3 bases; junction bases not matched to a gene: 12. The CDR3 is 17 residues long. Germline V gene lookup returns CDR1 LNHDA and CDR2 SQIVND (reference sequence). CDR3 region: CASSPRGLAGVEETQYF. The CDR3 bases are TGTGCCAGTAGCCCTCGTGGACTAGCGGGCGTAGAAGAGACCCAGTACTTC. Filled out from reference TRBV19 and TRBJ2-5, the complete variable domain reads DGGITQSPKYLFRKEGQNVTLSCEQNLNHDAMYWYRQDPGQGLRLIYYSQIVNDFQKGDIAEGYSVSREKKESFPLTVTSAQKNPTAFYLCASSPRGLAGVEETQYFGPGTRLLVL.

The J gene is TRBJ1-1, the V gene TRBV7-2; D perhaps matches TRBD1 (5 bases). The CDR3 totals 16 residues. Trimming took off 1 base at V and 0 bases at J, with 12 bases between the two ends. The germline V gene has CDR1 SGHTA and CDR2 FQGNSA. CDR3: CASSLVRPTVNTEAFF. The CDR3 nucleotides are TGTGCCAGCAGCTTAGTGAGGCCGACAGTGAACACTGAAGCTTTCTTT.